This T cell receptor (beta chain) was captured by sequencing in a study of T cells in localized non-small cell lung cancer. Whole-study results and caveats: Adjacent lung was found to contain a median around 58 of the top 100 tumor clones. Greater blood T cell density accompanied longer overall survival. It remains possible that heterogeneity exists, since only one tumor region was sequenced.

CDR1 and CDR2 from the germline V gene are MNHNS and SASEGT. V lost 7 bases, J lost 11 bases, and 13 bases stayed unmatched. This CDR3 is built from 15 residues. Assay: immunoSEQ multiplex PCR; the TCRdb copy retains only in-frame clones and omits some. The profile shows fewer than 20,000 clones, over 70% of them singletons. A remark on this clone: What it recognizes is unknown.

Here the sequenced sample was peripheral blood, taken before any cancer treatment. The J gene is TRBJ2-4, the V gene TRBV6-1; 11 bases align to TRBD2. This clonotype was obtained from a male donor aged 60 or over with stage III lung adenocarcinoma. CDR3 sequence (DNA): TGTGCCAGCATTTCATCCGGGACTAGCGGTGTAGTTCAGTACTTC. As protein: CASISSGTSGVVQYF.